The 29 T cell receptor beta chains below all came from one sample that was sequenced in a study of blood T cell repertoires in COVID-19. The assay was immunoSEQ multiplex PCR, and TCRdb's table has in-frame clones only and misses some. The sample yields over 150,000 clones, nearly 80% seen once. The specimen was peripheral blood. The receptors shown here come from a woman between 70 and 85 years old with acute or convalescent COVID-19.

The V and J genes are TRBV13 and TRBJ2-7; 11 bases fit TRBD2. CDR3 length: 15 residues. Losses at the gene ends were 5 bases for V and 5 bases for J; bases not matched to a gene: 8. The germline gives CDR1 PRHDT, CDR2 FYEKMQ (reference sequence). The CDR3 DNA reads TGTGCCAGCAGCGCCTATAGCGGGAGGGCCGACGAGCAGTACTTC. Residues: CASSAYSGRADEQYF.

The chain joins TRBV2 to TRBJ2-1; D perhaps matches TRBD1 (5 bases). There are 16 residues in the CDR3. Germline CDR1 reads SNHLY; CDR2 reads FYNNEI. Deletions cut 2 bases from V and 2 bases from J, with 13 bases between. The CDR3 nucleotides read TGTGCCAGCAGTGAATGGGGCGGTAACACCTACAATGAGCAGTTCTTC. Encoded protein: CASSEWGGNTYNEQFF.

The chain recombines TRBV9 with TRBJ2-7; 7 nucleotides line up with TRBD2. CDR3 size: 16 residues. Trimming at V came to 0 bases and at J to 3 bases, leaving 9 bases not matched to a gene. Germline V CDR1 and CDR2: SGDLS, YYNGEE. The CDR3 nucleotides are TGTGCCAGCAGCGTAGGCCCTAGCGGTGGGAGCTACGAGCAGTACTTC. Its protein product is CASSVGPSGGSYEQYF.

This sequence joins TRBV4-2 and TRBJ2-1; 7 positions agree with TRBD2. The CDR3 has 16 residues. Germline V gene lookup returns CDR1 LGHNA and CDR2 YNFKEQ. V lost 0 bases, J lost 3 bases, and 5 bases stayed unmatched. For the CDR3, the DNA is TGTGCCAGCAGCCAAGATCAGGGCGGGAGCTACAATGAGCAGTTCTTC. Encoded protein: CASSQDQGGSYNEQFF.

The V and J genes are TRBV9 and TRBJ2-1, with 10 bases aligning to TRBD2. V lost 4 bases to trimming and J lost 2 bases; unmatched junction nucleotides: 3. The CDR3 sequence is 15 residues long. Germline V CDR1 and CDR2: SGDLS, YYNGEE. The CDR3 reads CASSQGTSAYNEQFF. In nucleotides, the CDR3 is TGTGCCAGCAGCCAGGGGACTAGCGCCTACAATGAGCAGTTCTTC. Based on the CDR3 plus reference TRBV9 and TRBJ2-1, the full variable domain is DSGVTQTPKHLITATGQRVTLRCSPRSGDLSVYWYQQSLDQGLQFLIQYYNGEERAKGNILERFSAQQFPDLHSELNLSSLELGDSALYFCASSQGTSAYNEQFFGPGTRLTVL.

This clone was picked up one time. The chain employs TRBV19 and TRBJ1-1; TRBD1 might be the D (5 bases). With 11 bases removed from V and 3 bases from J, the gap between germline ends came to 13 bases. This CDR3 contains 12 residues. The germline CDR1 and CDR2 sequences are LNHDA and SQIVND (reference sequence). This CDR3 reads CAAGWRYTEAFF. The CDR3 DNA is TGTGCCGCAGGGTGGCGTTACACTGAAGCTTTCTTT.

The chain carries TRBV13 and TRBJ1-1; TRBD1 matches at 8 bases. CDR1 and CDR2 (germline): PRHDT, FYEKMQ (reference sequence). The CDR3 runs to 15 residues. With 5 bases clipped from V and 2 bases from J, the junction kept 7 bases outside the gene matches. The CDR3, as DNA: TGTGCCAGCAGCGTTGGACAGGGACCCAACACTGAAGCTTTCTTT. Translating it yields CASSVGQGPNTEAFF.

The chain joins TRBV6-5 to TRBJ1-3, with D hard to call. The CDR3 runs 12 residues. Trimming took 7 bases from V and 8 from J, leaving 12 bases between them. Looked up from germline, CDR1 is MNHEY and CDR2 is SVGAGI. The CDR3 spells CASNVFFDTIYF. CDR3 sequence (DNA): TGTGCCAGCAATGTTTTTTTCGACACCATATATTTT.

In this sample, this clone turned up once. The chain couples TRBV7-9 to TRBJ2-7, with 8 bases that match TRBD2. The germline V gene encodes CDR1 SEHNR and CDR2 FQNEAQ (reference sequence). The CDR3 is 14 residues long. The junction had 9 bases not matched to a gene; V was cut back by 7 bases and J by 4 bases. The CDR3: CASTKESGRYEQYF. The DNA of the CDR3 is TGTGCCAGCACCAAGGAGAGCGGGAGATACGAGCAGTACTTC.

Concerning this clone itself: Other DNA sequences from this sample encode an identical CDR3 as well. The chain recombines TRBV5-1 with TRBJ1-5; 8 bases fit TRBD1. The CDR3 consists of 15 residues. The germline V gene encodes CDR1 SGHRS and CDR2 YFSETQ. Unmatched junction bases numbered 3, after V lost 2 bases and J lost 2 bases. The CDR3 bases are TGCGCCAGCAGCTTAGGACAGGGTGGCAATCAGCCCCAGCATTTT. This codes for CASSLGQGGNQPQHF.

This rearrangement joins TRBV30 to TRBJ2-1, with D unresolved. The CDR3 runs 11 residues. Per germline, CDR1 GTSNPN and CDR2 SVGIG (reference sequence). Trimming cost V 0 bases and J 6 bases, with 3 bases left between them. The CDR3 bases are TGTGCCTGGAGTGTCAGCAATGAGCAGTTCTTC. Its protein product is CAWSVSNEQFF. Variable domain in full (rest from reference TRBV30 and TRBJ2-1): SQTIHQWPATLVQPVGSPLSLECTVEGTSNPNLYWYRQAAGRGLQLLFYSVGIGQISSEVPQNLSASRPQDRQFILSSKKLLLSDSGFYLCAWSVSNEQFFGPGTRLTVL.

The CDR3 DNA reads as TGTGCCAGCAGCACAGGACAGATTAGCACAGATACGCAGTATTTT. This translates into CASSTGQISTDTQYF. V gene TRBV5-5 combines with J gene TRBJ2-3; D is perhaps TRBD1 (6 bases). This CDR3 has 15 amino acids. V lost 4 bases to trimming and J lost 0 bases, with 12 bases between them. Germline-derived CDR1 and CDR2 are SGHKS and YYEKEE (reference sequence).

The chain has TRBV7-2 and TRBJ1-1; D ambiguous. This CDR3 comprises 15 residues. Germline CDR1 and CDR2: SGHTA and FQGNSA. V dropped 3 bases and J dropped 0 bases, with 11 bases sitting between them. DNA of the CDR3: TGTGCCAGCAGCTTCCCTCTTAGCATGAACACTGAAGCTTTCTTT. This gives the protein CASSFPLSMNTEAFF. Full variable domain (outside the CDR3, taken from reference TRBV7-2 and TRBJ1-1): GAGVSQSPSNKVTEKGKDVELRCDPISGHTALYWYRQSLGQGLEFLIYFQGNSAPDKSGLPSDRFSAERTGGSVSTLTIQRTQQEDSAVYLCASSFPLSMNTEAFFGQGTRLTVV.

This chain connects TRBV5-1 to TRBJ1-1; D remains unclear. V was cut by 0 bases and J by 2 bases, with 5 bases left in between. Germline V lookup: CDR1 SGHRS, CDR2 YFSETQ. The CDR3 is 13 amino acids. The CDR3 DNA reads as TGCGCCAGCAGCTTGGACAGCAACACTGAAGCTTTCTTT. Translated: CASSLDSNTEAFF.

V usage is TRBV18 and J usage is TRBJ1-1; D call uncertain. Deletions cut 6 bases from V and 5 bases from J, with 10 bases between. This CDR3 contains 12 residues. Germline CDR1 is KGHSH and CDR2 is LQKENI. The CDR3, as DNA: TGTGCCAGCTCCCCTCCGGGGACTGAAGCTTTCTTT. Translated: CASSPPGTEAFF.

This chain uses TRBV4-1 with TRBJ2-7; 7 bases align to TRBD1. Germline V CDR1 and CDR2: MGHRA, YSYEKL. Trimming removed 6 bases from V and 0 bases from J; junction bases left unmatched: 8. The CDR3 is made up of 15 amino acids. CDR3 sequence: CASRPTRGSSYEQYF. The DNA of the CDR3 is TGCGCCAGCAGACCTACCAGGGGGAGCTCCTACGAGCAGTACTTC.

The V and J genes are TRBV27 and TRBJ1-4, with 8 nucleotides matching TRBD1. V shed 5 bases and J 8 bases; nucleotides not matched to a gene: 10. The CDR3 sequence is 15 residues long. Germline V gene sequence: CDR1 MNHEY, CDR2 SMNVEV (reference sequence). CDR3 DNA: TGTGCCAGCAGTGACGGGGGACAGGTGTGGGAAAAACTGTTTTTT. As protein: CASSDGGQVWEKLFF. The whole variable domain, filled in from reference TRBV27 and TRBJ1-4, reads EAQVTQNPRYLITVTGKKLTVTCSQNMNHEYMSWYRQDPGLGLRQIYYSMNVEVTDKGDVPEGYKVSRKEKRNFPLILESPSPNQTSLYFCASSDGGQVWEKLFFGSGTQLSVL.

The CDR3: CASSSGETQYF. CDR3 coding DNA: TGTGCCAGCAGTTCGGGGGAGACCCAGTACTTC. V and J are TRBV12-3 or TRBV12-4 and TRBJ2-5; possible D gene TRBD2, 5 bases. The CDR3 sequence is 11 residues long. V lost 4 bases and J lost 5, with 5 bases in between.

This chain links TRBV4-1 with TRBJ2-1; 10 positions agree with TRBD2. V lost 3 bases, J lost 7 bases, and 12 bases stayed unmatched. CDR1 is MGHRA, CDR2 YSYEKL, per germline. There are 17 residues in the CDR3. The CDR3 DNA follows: TGCGCCAGCAGCCACCCTAGGGGGCTAGCGGGAGAGAATGAGCAGTTCTTC. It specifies CASSHPRGLAGENEQFF.

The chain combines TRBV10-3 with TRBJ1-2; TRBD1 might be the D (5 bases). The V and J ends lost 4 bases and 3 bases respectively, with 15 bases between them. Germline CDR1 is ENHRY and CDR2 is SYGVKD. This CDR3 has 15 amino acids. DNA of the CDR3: TGTGCCATCAGTGCTGGGCAGGGCTTCGACTATGGCTACACCTTC. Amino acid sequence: CAISAGQGFDYGYTF.

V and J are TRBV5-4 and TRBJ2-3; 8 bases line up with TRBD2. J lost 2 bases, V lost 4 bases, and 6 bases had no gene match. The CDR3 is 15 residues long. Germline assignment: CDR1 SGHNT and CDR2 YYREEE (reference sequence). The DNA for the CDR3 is TGTGCCAGCAGCGGTACTAGCGGCTACACAGATACGCAGTATTTT. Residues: CASSGTSGYTDTQYF.

The CDR3 DNA reads as TGTGCCAGCAGCTCGGGACTAGCGGGCGCCGCAGATACGCAGTATTTT. It yields the protein CASSSGLAGAADTQYF. This sequence joins TRBV7-3 and TRBJ2-3, with 12 bases aligning to TRBD2. The CDR3 spans 16 residues. Germline lookup yields CDR1 SGHTA and CDR2 FQGTGA. V lost 4 bases to trimming and J lost 4 bases; unmatched junction nucleotides: 6.

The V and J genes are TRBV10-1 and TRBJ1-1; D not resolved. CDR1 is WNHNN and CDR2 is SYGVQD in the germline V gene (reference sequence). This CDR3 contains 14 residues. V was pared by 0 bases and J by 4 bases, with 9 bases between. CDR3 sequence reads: CASSESRRSTEAFF. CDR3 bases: TGCGCCAGCAGTGAGTCGCGAAGGAGCACTGAAGCTTTCTTT.

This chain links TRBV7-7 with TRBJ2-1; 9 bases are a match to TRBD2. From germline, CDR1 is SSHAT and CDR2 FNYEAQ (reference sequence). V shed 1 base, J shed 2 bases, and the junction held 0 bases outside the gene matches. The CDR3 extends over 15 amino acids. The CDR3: CASSLVAGAYNEQFF. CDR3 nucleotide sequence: TGTGCCAGCAGCTTAGTAGCGGGAGCCTACAATGAGCAGTTCTTC. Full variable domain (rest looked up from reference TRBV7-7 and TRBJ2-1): GAGVSQSPRYKVTKRGQDVTLRCDPISSHATLYWYQQALGQGPEFLTYFNYEAQPDKSGLPSDRFSAERPEGSISTLTIQRTEQRDSAMYRCASSLVAGAYNEQFFGPGTRLTVL.

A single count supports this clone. The CDR3 is CASSEIGTGPNYGYTF. Here the CDR3 DNA reads TGTGCCAGCAGTGAGATTGGGACAGGCCCTAACTATGGCTACACCTTC. This chain links TRBV2 with TRBJ1-2; 8 bases are shared with TRBD1. Germline values: CDR1 SNHLY, CDR2 FYNNEI. Trimming took 3 bases from V and 0 from J; bases not matched to a gene: 6. CDR3 length equals 16 residues. The whole variable domain, remainder taken from reference TRBV2 and TRBJ1-2, is EPEVTQTPSHQVTQMGQEVILRCVPISNHLYFYWYRQILGQKVEFLVSFYNNEISEKSEIFDDQFSVERPDGSNFTLKIRSTKLEDSAMYFCASSEIGTGPNYGYTFGSGTRLTVV.

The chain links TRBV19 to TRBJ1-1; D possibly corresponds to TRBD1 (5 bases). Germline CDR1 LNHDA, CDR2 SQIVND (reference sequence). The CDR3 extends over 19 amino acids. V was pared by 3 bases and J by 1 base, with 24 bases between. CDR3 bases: TGTGCCAGTAGTATTGAAGTTAGGTCGACAGTCCCTACGAACACTGAAGCTTTCTTT. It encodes CASSIEVRSTVPTNTEAFF.

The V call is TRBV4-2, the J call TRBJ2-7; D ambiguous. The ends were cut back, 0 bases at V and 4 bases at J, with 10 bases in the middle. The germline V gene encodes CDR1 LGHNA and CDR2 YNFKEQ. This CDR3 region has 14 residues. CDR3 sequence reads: CASSQDRLQYEQYF. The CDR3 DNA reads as TGTGCCAGCAGCCAAGATCGACTCCAATACGAGCAGTACTTC.

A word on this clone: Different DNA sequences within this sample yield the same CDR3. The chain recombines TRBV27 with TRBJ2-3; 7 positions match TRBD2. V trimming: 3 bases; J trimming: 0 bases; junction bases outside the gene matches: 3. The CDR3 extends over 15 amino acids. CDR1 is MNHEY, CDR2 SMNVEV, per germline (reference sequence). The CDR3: CASSLRAGSTDTQYF. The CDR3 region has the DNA TGTGCCAGCAGTTTGAGAGCGGGAAGCACAGATACGCAGTATTTT.

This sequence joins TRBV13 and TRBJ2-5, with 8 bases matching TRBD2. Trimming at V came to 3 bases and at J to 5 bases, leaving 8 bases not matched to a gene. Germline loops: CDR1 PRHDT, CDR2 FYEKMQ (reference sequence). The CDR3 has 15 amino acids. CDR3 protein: CASSLSGGRWETQYF. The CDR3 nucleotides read TGTGCCAGCAGCTTGTCGGGGGGGAGATGGGAGACCCAGTACTTC.